This paragraph reports one T cell receptor (beta chain). This record belongs to a study of blood T cell repertoires in COVID-19. Study-level background: The analysed material was cDNA or gDNA that came from T cells, B-cell-depleted T cells, or PBMCs.

CDR1 is MNHEY, CDR2 SVGAGI, per germline. The V and J ends lost 5 bases and 4 bases respectively, with 15 bases between them. The CDR3 loop spans 14 amino acids. Method: immunoSEQ multiplex PCR; TCRdb's copy keeps in-frame clones and lacks some. This sample has about 260,000 clones; under 90% occur once, and the top ten carry around 9.2%. The specimen was peripheral blood. The V and J genes are TRBV6-5 and TRBJ2-7, with a weak D call TRBD2 (6 bases). The receptor's source is a human donor in a cohort sampled during active COVID-19. The CDR3 region is CASSPAGFGYEQYF. The CDR3 DNA is TGTGCCAGCAGTCCCGCGGGGTTCGGATACGAGCAGTACTTC.